This TCR beta chain emerged from a study of neurological immune-mediated disorders. TCRdb independently ran MiXCR on the 5' RACE reads; one entry per CDR3 protein. The sample comprises more than 75,000 distinct CDR3 sequences, approximately 10% of which are singletons, and 1.8% rests with the top ten. Overall study results and limits: No CDR3 amino acid sequences were shared by expanded clones across subjects, suggesting private repertoires in all groups. HTLV-1-associated myelopathy showed the most TCR clonal expansion; multiple sclerosis the least, below healthy controls.

This clonotype was counted ten times or more. The antigen remains undetermined. The healthy controls volunteered at a blood bank in Maryland, USA. Unsorted libraries were prepared from 2 million PBMCs that had been stored at -80 C. This clonotype originated in a man aged 40-49 years in good health. Sequencing was carried out using PBMCs.

CDR3 sequence (DNA): TGTGCCAGCAGCTTAGGGGTTTATCAGCCCCAGCATTTT. This gives the protein CASSLGVYQPQHF. The genes are TRBV11-1 and TRBJ1-5; D not resolved. Per the germline V gene, CDR1 is SGHAT and CDR2 is FQDESV (reference sequence). Trimming left V 1 base short and J 5 bases short, with 6 bases between. The CDR3 is 13 amino acids. Together with reference TRBV11-1 and TRBJ1-5, the CDR3 gives the full variable domain: EAEVAQSPRYKITEKSQAVAFWCDPISGHATLYWYRQILGQGPELLVQFQDESVVDDSQLPKDRFSAERLKGVDSTLKIQPAELGDSAMYLCASSLGVYQPQHFGDGTRLSIL.